These T cell receptor beta chains were read from a single sample in a study of T cells in Graves' hyperthyroidism and ophthalmopathy. TCRdb redid the calling of the multiplex PCR reads with MiXCR, one entry per CDR3 protein. The sample includes a few hundred thousand distinct CDR3 sequences, more than 12% of them seen just once. The sample was blood. Source of these receptors: a woman in her twenties or thirties with Graves' hyperthyroidism. Each CDR3 is given with its conserved first and last residue. A D gene is named only where the DNA matches it firmly. The listing skips clone size in some rows; elsewhere it reads once, few, many or a size class.

V gene,D gene,clone size,J gene,CDR3 DNA,CDR3 protein
TRBV20-1,NA,many,TRBJ2-3,TGCAGTGCTAGTAGCATGATGGGAGATACGCAGTATTTT,CSASSMMGDTQYF
TRBV24-1,TRBD2,many,TRBJ2-3,TGTGCCACCAGTGATCAGACTAGCGGGAGCACAGATACGCAGTATTTT,CATSDQTSGSTDTQYF
TRBV18,NA,many,TRBJ2-1,TGTGCCAGCTCACCACCGGAAAACGCGGGTGGAAATGAGCAGTTCTTC,CASSPPENAGGNEQFF
TRBV27,TRBD2,NA,TRBJ2-3,TGTGCCAGCAGTTTAAACTGGGGACTAGGCACAGATACGCAGTATTTT,CASSLNWGLGTDTQYF
TRBV20-1,NA,NA,TRBJ1-2,TGCAGTGCTAGAGACCGACAGAACTATGGCTACACCTTC,CSARDRQNYGYTF
TRBV3-1,NA,many,TRBJ2-5,TGTGCCAGCAGTCGCTGGGGGGAAAAAGAGACCCAGTACTTC,CASSRWGEKETQYF
TRBV19,TRBD2,few,TRBJ2-3,TGTGCCAGTAGTATGGCTAGCGGGAGGGAGAGCACAGATACGCAGTATTTT,CASSMASGRESTDTQYF
TRBV20-1,NA,NA,TRBJ1-1,TGCAGTGCTACGGACCTTTCCAACACTGAAGCTTTCTTT,CSATDLSNTEAFF
TRBV7-9,TRBD2,NA,TRBJ2-5,TGTGCCAGCAGCTTCACAGTGAGGACTAGCGGGAGAGGGGCAGAGACCCAGTACTTC,CASSFTVRTSGRGAETQYF
TRBV4-1,TRBD2,NA,TRBJ2-5,TGCGCCAGCAGCCCCGCAAGGACTAGCCGACAAGAGACCCAGTACTTC,CASSPARTSRQETQYF
TRBV20-1,NA,many,TRBJ2-7,TGCAGTGCTAGACCTCGCGCCCATCCGTCCTACGAGCAGTACTTC,CSARPRAHPSYEQYF
TRBV3-1,TRBD2,NA,TRBJ2-7,TGTGCCAGCAGCCAAGTAATCGTGGGGCGGGAGGGCTACGAGCAGTACTTC,CASSQVIVGREGYEQYF
TRBV5-1,NA,NA,TRBJ2-1,TGCGCCAGCACCTCAGGGGTACTAGTAAGGGACTACAATGAGCAGTTCTTC,CASTSGVLVRDYNEQFF
TRBV27,NA,few,TRBJ2-7,TGTGCCAGCGGTAGGATTAAGACCTACGAGCAGTACTTC,CASGRIKTYEQYF
TRBV3-1,NA,many,TRBJ2-7,TGTGCCAGCAGAGGACAGCAAAGACCGTACGAGCAGTACTTC,CASRGQQRPYEQYF
TRBV30,NA,few,TRBJ1-3,TGTGCCTGGAGTGCGGGCGGGTACTCTGGAAACACCATATATTTT,CAWSAGGYSGNTIYF
TRBV5-8,NA,few,TRBJ2-2,TGTGCCAGCAGCAGAAGGAGTGGGACCGGGGAGCTGTTTTTT,CASSRRSGTGELFF
TRBV11-2,NA,NA,TRBJ2-3,TGTGCCAGCAGCTTTGCTGTAGATACGCAGTATTTT,CASSFAVDTQYF
TRBV7-9,NA,NA,TRBJ1-2,TGTGCCAGCAGCTCAGGACTGTCTACCTATCGGGGCTACACCTTC,CASSSGLSTYRGYTF
TRBV12-3/TRBV12-4,NA,many,TRBJ2-3,TGTGCCAGCAGTTTTTCCCTTAGCACAGATACGCAGTATTTT,CASSFSLSTDTQYF
TRBV4-2,NA,few,TRBJ2-1,TGTGCCAGCAGCCACGGTGTGGCGACGGGAGTTTCCTACAATGAGCAGTTCTTC,CASSHGVATGVSYNEQFF
TRBV27,NA,NA,TRBJ1-5,TGTGCCAGCAGTGAGAACCGGCGACAGCCCCAGCATTTT,CASSENRRQPQHF
TRBV3-1,NA,many,TRBJ2-1,TGTGCCAGCAGCCGCGGAAGGCGTGCTTCCTACAATGAGCAGTTCTTC,CASSRGRRASYNEQFF
TRBV20-1,NA,many,TRBJ2-7,TGCAGTGCTAGAGGAACAGACGACTACGAGCAGTACTTC,CSARGTDDYEQYF
TRBV9,NA,NA,TRBJ1-3,TGTGCCAGCAGTTCCCAACAGGGCTCTGGAAACACCATATATTTT,CASSSQQGSGNTIYF
TRBV10-3,NA,NA,TRBJ2-1,TGTGCCATCAGTGAGTCCAAAAATGAGCAGTTCTTC,CAISESKNEQFF
TRBV3-1,TRBD2,many,TRBJ2-7,TGTGCCAGCAGCCAAGTTCCAGCGGGAGTTAAAGAGCAGTACTTC,CASSQVPAGVKEQYF
TRBV7-9,TRBD2,many,TRBJ2-1,TGTGCCAGCAGCGAAGGGGGCCTAGCGGGACTTGGACAGTTCTTC,CASSEGGLAGLGQFF
TRBV24-1,NA,many,TRBJ2-1,TGTGCCACCAGTGATTCTCCGCCCACCACTTCATACAATGAGCAGTTCTTC,CATSDSPPTTSYNEQFF